This TCR beta chain derives from a study of T-cell reconstitution after alpha-beta-depleted transplantation in children. Notes on the study in general: At day 60, the high TCRbeta diversity found in some patients originated from recipient T cells and thymic progenitors that had survived. Hyperexpanded clones declined; after one year, newly produced T cells mostly supplied diversity. The origin of alpha-beta T cells about two months after transplant was reportedly several hundred expanded graft clones.

The authors prepared the TCRbeta library with unique molecular identifiers. TCRdb re-analysed the PCR reads in MiXCR, keeping a single row per CDR3 protein. Of 250,000 to 300,000 distinct CDR3 sequences in the sample, less than 9.5% are singletons; the top ten hold 9.1%. In the case of this clonotype: Its antigen remains unidentified.

V shed 2 bases and J shed 2 bases, with 5 bases lying between them. This CDR3 is 13 amino acids long. CDR1 and CDR2 (germline): LNHDA, SQIVND (reference sequence). V and J are TRBV19 and TRBJ2-3; D remains ambiguous. Here the sequenced sample was peripheral blood, taken 360 days after TCRalphabeta/CD19-depleted stem cell transplant. This receptor was taken from a female patient aged 2-10 years who had a stem cell transplant for Fanconi anemia, so the T cells may come from the graft donor. The CDR3 DNA follows: TGTGCCAGTAGTATATCCCTCACAGATACGCAGTATTTT. Amino acid sequence: CASSISLTDTQYF.